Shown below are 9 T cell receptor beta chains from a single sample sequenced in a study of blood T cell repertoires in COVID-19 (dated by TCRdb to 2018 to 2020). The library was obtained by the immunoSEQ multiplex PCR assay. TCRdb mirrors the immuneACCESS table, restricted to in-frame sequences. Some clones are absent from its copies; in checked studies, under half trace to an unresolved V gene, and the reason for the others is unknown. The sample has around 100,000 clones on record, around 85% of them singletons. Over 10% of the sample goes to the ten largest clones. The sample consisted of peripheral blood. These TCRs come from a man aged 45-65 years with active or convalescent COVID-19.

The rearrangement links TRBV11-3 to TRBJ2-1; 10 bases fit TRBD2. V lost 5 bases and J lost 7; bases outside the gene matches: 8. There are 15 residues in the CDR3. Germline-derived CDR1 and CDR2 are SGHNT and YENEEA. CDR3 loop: CASSLGLAGVNEQFF. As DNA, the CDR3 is TGTGCCAGCAGCCTGGGGCTAGCGGGAGTTAATGAGCAGTTCTTC.

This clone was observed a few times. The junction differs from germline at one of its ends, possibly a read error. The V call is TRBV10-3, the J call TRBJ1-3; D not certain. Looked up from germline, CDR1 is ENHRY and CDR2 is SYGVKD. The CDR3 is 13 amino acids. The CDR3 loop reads CAISESGLGIWEF. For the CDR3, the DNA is TGTGCCATCAGTGAGTCTGGGCTAGGAATCTGGGAGTTT.

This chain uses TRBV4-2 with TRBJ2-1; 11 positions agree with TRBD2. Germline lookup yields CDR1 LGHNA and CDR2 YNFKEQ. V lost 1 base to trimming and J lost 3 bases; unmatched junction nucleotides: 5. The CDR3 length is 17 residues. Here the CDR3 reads CASSQVKGLADYNEQFF. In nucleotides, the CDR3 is TGTGCCAGCAGCCAAGTAAAGGGACTAGCGGACTACAATGAGCAGTTCTTC.

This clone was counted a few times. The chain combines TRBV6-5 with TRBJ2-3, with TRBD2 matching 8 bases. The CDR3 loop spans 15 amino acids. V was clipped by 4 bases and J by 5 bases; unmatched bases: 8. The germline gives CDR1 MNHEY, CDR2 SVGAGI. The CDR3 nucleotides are TGTGCCAGCAGTTCCACCGGGACTAGAGGAGATACGCAGTATTTT. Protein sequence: CASSSTGTRGDTQYF.

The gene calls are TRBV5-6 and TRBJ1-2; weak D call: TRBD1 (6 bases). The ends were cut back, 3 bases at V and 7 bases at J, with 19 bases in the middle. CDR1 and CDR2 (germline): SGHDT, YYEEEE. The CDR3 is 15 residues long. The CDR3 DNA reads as TGTGCCAGCAGCTCAGGAAGGGGGTCCCCGAGTGGCTACACCTTC. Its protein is CASSSGRGSPSGYTF.

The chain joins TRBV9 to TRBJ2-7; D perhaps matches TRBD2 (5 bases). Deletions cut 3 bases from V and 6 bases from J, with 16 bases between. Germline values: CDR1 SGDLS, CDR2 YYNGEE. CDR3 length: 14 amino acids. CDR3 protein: CASSAQDSVGEQYF. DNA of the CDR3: TGTGCCAGCAGCGCCCAGGACTCCGTGGGCGAGCAGTACTTC.

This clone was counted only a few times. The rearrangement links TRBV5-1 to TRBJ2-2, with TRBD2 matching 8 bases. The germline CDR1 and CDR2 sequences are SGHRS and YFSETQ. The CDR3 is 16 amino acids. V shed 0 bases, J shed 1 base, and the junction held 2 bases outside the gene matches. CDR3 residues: CASSLASGRNTGELFF. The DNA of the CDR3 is TGCGCCAGCAGCTTGGCGAGCGGGAGGAACACCGGGGAGCTGTTTTTT.

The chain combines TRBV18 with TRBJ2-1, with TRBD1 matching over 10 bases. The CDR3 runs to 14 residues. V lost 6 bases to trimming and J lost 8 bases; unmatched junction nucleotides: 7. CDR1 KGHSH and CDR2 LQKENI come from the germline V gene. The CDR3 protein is CASSRTGGFDEQFF. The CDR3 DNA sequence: TGTGCCAGCTCGCGGACAGGGGGATTTGATGAGCAGTTCTTC.

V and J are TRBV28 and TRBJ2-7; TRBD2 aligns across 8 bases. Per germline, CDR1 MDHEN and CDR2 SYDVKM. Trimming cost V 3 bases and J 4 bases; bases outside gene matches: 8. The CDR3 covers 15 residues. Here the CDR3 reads CASSFSRGRSYEQYF. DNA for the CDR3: TGTGCCAGCAGTTTCTCTCGCGGGAGGTCGTACGAGCAGTACTTC.